This entry describes one T cell receptor beta chain. Exclusion of a patient resulted from uncontrolled infection, other autoimmune disease, pregnancy or lactation. Predating any ophthalmopathy symptoms, the blood sample was taken at first hyperthyroidism diagnosis. Fresh 10 ml peripheral blood yielded PBMCs. Regions amplified from RNA transcripts were the TCR beta CDR3 regions. The primer set for the first-round RT-PCR of the TCR CDR3 was HTBI. TCRdb passed the multiplex PCR reads through MiXCR, listing each CDR3 protein once. The sample has hundreds of thousands of distinct CDR3 sequences, about 14% seen once. V shed 4 bases and J 3 bases; nucleotides not matched to a gene: 6. Germline V CDR1 and CDR2: MDHEN, SYDVKM. The CDR3 consists of 16 residues. The data are from a study of T cells in Graves' hyperthyroidism and ophthalmopathy.

The genes are TRBV28 and TRBJ1-5; TRBD1 aligns across 10 bases. The sequence was obtained from a woman aged 25 to 39 with Graves' hyperthyroidism that later progressed to Graves' ophthalmopathy. The source material was blood. CDR3 nucleotide sequence: TGTGCCAGCAGTTCCTCCGGGACAGGGGCCAATCAGCCCCAGCATTTT. Amino acids: CASSSSGTGANQPQHF.